Listed here is a single T cell receptor beta chain. Its antigen is not identified. In the original processing: With immunoSEQ giving junction-only sequences and no quality scores, filtering differed. The protocol was immunoSEQ multiplex PCR, while the TCRdb copy is restricted to in-frame clones and leaves out a portion. V, J and clone size were drawn from that table, and D and trimming were deduced from the DNA. Of roughly 2,500,000 clones listed, roughly 93% were seen once; the top ten hold approximately 0.36%. J was trimmed by 5 bases and V by 8 bases; bases with no gene match: 1. The length of the CDR3 is 12 residues. Looked up from germline, CDR1 is MGHDK and CDR2 is SYGVNS. The data originate from a study of shared clonotypes between healthy human individuals. Points from the study as a whole: Larger richness was generally estimated for naive than memory subsets.

Sample: naive CD4+ T cells from PBMCs. The subset was: CD45RA+ positively selected. V is TRBV25-1 and J is TRBJ1-5; 9 bases line up with TRBD1. This clonotype originated in a man aged 18 to 29 in good health. Some clones in this sample may be carry-over from other donors' samples. The CDR3 is CASGTGYQPQHF. As DNA, the CDR3 is TGTGCCAGCGGGACAGGGTATCAGCCCCAGCATTTT.